The clone carrying this T cell receptor beta chain was recorded at least ten times. Its antigen is unknown. Every TCR beta cDNA library bore unique molecular identifiers. The source material, 1 to 10 million T cells, gave rise to 510,000 or so cDNA molecules. TCRdb called the PCR reads again in MiXCR, with one record for every CDR3 protein. The data show hundreds of thousands of distinct CDR3 sequences, with roughly 30% seen just once and 0.56% held by the top ten. The sample is drawn from a study of post-analysis software for immune sequencing data. Study information: Relapsing-remitting, secondary progressive and progressive-relapsing multiple sclerosis courses were included. Study-level results: There was significantly lower normalized Chao1 diversity in multiple sclerosis patients than in controls. About 5 TRBV segments (TRBV5-6, TRBV5-1 and TRBV20-1 among them) occurred more frequently in patients than in controls. Same-batch preparations were strongly co-clustered by F measure.

The CDR3 contains 13 residues. The germline V gene encodes CDR1 SGHTA and CDR2 FQGNSA. V lost 4 bases, J lost 8 bases, and 5 bases stayed unmatched. Sequencing input: blood. The receptor was derived from a girl aged 10 to 17 with multiple sclerosis. This rearrangement joins TRBV7-2 to TRBJ2-3; 8 positions agree with TRBD1. The CDR3 coding sequence is TGTGCCAGCAGCTCGAGGGGACAGGCTACGCAGTATTTT. It is translated as CASSSRGQATQYF.